Sequencing of this TCR beta chain was carried out in a study of metastatic and nonmetastatic thyroid tumors. The study's findings and limits: In both blood and tumor samples, TCR beta diversity was reported significantly higher for malignant than benign nodules.

Each patient went into thyroid surgery without having received any treatment. Turning to this clone: As yet, its antigen is unknown.

Original handling: In papillary thyroid cancer, a distant-metastasis classifier was built using CDR3 differences across clinicopathological groups. Through MiXCR, TCRdb re-clonotyped the PCR reads. The V and J calls here are based on TCRdb, not the publication. The sample has over 5,500 clones, approximately 30% seen once. This TCR derives from a male donor with papillary thyroid cancer or a benign thyroid nodule (not recorded which). Some clones in this sample may be carry-over from other donors' samples. Sequencing was carried out using adjacent normal tissue.

The CDR3 nucleotides are TGTGCCAGCAGCCTCGGGACTAGCGGGTACAATGAGCAGTTCTTC. This translates into CASSLGTSGYNEQFF. V gene TRBV7-3 combines with J gene TRBJ2-1, with 12 bases identical to TRBD2. CDR1 is SGHTA, CDR2 FQGTGA, per germline. The CDR3 runs 15 residues. The J segment lost 4 bases and the V segment lost 5 bases, leaving 3 bases of the junction unmatched.